Listed below are T cell receptor beta chains from one sample, sequenced in a study of Tregs in tolerant kidney transplant recipients. Sequencing used immunoSEQ multiplex PCR; TCRdb keeps in-frame clones, though not all of them. Among some 240,000 clones listed, about 86% were seen once. Sample: CD4+ T cells from blood. Every receptor here comes from a human donor in good health. The CDR3 runs from the conserved cysteine through the conserved F or W. D genes are given only for firm matches. Where a row states a size, it is once, few, many or the class of an expanded clone; other rows omit it.

v_gene	abundance	d_gene	j_gene	len	CDR3aa	CDR3nt
TRBV9	NA	NA	TRBJ2-1	16	CASSAEGRASYNEQFF	TGTGCCAGCAGCGCCGAGGGGCGGGCCTCGTACAATGAGCAGTTCTTC
TRBV4-2	NA	NA	TRBJ2-1	16	CASSQDASGTYNEQFF	TGTGCCAGCAGCCAAGATGCGAGCGGAACATACAATGAGCAGTTCTTC
TRBV10-3	NA	TRBD2	TRBJ2-7	15	CAISDGGGASYEQYF	TGTGCCATCAGTGATGGCGGGGGGGCCTCCTACGAGCAGTACTTC
TRBV4-1	NA	TRBD1	TRBJ2-7	14	CASSPLQGAHEQYF	TGCGCCAGCAGCCCCCTCCAGGGGGCCCACGAGCAGTACTTC
TRBV23-1	NA	TRBD1	TRBJ2-2	14	CARGQGRGSGELFF	TGCGCCAGGGGACAGGGTAGGGGCTCCGGGGAGCTGTTTTTT
TRBV6-5	NA	TRBD1	TRBJ2-7	16	CASSYATGTGNYEQYF	TGTGCCAGCAGTTACGCAACCGGGACAGGGAACTACGAGCAGTACTTC
TRBV7-8	few	NA	TRBJ2-7	12	CASSYQKYEQYF	TGTGCCAGCAGCTACCAGAAGTACGAGCAGTACTTC
TRBV2	NA	NA	TRBJ1-1	14	CASRGEQGSTEAFF	TGTGCCAGCAGGGGAGAGCAGGGAAGCACTGAAGCTTTCTTT
TRBV6-5	NA	NA	TRBJ1-1	13	CASTYELNTEAFF	TGTGCCAGCACCTACGAACTGAACACTGAAGCTTTCTTT
TRBV15	once	TRBD1	TRBJ1-1	15	CATSRDRGGNTEAFF	TGTGCCACCAGCAGAGATCGAGGGGGCAACACTGAAGCTTTCTTT
TRBV5-6	NA	TRBD1	TRBJ2-1	15	CASSSYRGNYNEQFF	TGTGCCAGCAGCTCTTACAGGGGGAATTACAATGAGCAGTTCTTC
TRBV18	few	NA	TRBJ1-5	17	CASSRNRAGNINQPQHF	TGTGCCAGCTCAAGAAACCGGGCAGGTAACATCAATCAGCCCCAGCATTTT
TRBV9	NA	NA	TRBJ1-2	14	CASSAQGPLDGYTF	TGTGCCAGCAGCGCCCAGGGCCCGTTGGATGGCTACACCTTC
TRBV7-9	once	NA	TRBJ2-7	14	CASSLQGNSYEQYF	TGTGCCAGCAGCCTTCAGGGGAACTCCTACGAGCAGTACTTC
TRBV29-1	NA	NA	TRBJ2-7	13	CSVARSSRYEQYF	TGCAGCGTTGCCCGGAGTTCCAGGTACGAGCAGTACTTC
TRBV4-1	NA	NA	TRBJ1-6	16	CASSQEQWTKGTPLHF	TGCGCCAGCAGCCAAGAACAATGGACTAAGGGTACACCCCTCCACTTT
TRBV11-3	NA	NA	TRBJ2-7	14	CASSRGGSSYEQYF	TGTGCCAGCTCCAGAGGGGGTAGTTCCTACGAGCAGTACTTC
TRBV30	few	NA	TRBJ1-2	12	CAWRRTGSSYTF	TGTGCCTGGAGGAGGACGGGGTCAAGCTACACCTTC
TRBV6-1	NA	NA	TRBJ2-7	16	CASSATGTIDTYEQYF	TGTGCCAGCAGTGCCACAGGGACTATAGATACCTACGAGCAGTACTTC
TRBV5-6	NA	NA	TRBJ2-5	16	CASSGGRSLLRETQYF	TGTGCCAGCAGCGGGGGGCGAAGCCTACTCCGGGAGACCCAGTACTTC
TRBV7-2	once	NA	TRBJ1-1	15	CASSLGPGAYTEAFF	TGTGCCAGCAGCTTAGGGCCGGGGGCGTACACTGAAGCTTTCTTT
TRBV5-4	NA	TRBD1	TRBJ2-5	13	CASSWTGGETQYF	TGTGCCAGCAGCTGGACAGGGGGAGAGACCCAGTACTTC
TRBV27	NA	TRBD1	TRBJ1-5	17	CASSPWDRRLENQPQHF	TGTGCCAGCAGTCCGTGGGACAGGCGTTTGGAGAATCAGCCCCAGCATTTT
TRBV2	NA	TRBD2	TRBJ2-7	13	CASSPSRGDEQYF	TGTGCCAGCAGTCCGTCTCGGGGGGACGAGCAGTACTTC
TRBV5-6	NA	TRBD1	TRBJ2-3	16	CASSSLTGDPTDTQYF	TGTGCCAGCAGCTCGCTTACAGGGGACCCCACAGATACGCAGTATTTT
TRBV5-1	few	NA	TRBJ1-5	15	CASSLGGTLNQPQHF	TGCGCCAGCAGCTTGGGAGGGACCTTAAATCAGCCCCAGCATTTT
TRBV4-1	NA	TRBD1	TRBJ1-2	13	CASSRGQDYGYTF	TGCGCCAGCAGCCGGGGACAGGACTATGGCTACACCTTC
TRBV6-5	NA	NA	TRBJ2-1	15	CASSYGQLVWDEQFF	TGTGCCAGCAGTTACGGCCAACTAGTCTGGGATGAGCAGTTCTTC
TRBV27	NA	TRBD2	TRBJ2-6	17	CASSLGGGNSGANVLTF	TGTGCCAGCAGTTTAGGGGGGGGAAACTCTGGGGCCAACGTCCTGACTTTC
TRBV7-2	NA	TRBD1	TRBJ2-7	15	CASSPQGTGLYEQYF	TGTGCCAGCAGCCCTCAGGGGACAGGCCTCTATGAGCAGTACTTC
TRBV7-6	NA	TRBD2	TRBJ2-5	15	CASSSGTSWQETQYF	TGTGCCAGCAGCTCCGGGACTAGCTGGCAAGAGACCCAGTACTTC
TRBV30	NA	NA	TRBJ2-2	15	CAWTSGGKGTGELFF	TGTGCCTGGACCTCCGGGGGTAAGGGGACCGGGGAGCTGTTTTTT
TRBV7-2	NA	NA	TRBJ2-1	14	CASSFSGAYNEQFF	TGTGCCAGCAGCTTTTCCGGGGCCTACAATGAGCAGTTCTTC
TRBV5-1	NA	TRBD2	TRBJ2-5	17	CASSLTGLADTVGTQYF	TGCGCCAGCAGCTTAACGGGACTAGCGGATACAGTTGGGACCCAGTACTTC
TRBV12-5	NA	NA	TRBJ1-2	13	CASGLLPAGGYTF	TGTGCTAGTGGTTTGCTCCCCGCTGGGGGCTACACCTTC
TRBV7-9	NA	NA	TRBJ1-5	14	CASSGSRVAQPQHF	TGTGCCAGCAGCGGTAGCAGGGTGGCTCAGCCCCAGCATTTT
TRBV2	NA	NA	TRBJ2-5	13	CASSEYGVETQYF	TGTGCCAGCAGTGAATATGGGGTGGAGACCCAGTACTTC
TRBV5-1	once	TRBD2	TRBJ2-3	16	CASSLNASGSTDTQYF	TGCGCCAGCAGCTTGAATGCTAGCGGAAGCACAGATACGCAGTATTTT
TRBV2	once	TRBD2	TRBJ2-3	17	CANRARIAGGYTDTQYF	TGTGCCAACCGAGCCAGAATAGCGGGGGGCTACACAGATACGCAGTATTTT
TRBV18	NA	NA	TRBJ2-7	15	CASSPLGASTYEQYF	TGTGCCAGCTCACCACTCGGCGCCTCGACCTACGAGCAGTACTTC
TRBV19	few	NA	TRBJ2-3	15	CASSIFGSSTDTQYF	TGTGCCAGTAGTATTTTCGGGTCTAGCACAGATACGCAGTATTTT
TRBV9	NA	TRBD2	TRBJ2-4	19	CASSVVQLAEEGAKNIQYF	TGTGCCAGCAGCGTAGTACAACTAGCGGAAGAGGGAGCCAAAAACATTCAGTACTTC
TRBV4-2	NA	TRBD1	TRBJ2-7	17	CASSQEQFTGGSYEQYF	TGTGCCAGCAGCCAAGAGCAGTTCACAGGGGGGTCCTACGAGCAGTACTTC